The present T cell receptor (beta chain) was sequenced within a study of T-cell reconstitution after alpha-beta-depleted transplantation in children. Study outcomes and limitations: Some patients' high day-60 TCRbeta diversity was attributed to recipient cells surviving conditioning. Hyperexpanded clones declined; after one year, newly produced T cells mostly supplied diversity.

Many counts were recorded for this clonotype. The antigen is unknown. It was with unique molecular identifiers that the TCRbeta library was prepared. One entry per CDR3 protein, called by TCRdb with MiXCR from the PCR reads. The profile shows more than 90,000 distinct CDR3 sequences, 10% of them singletons. The CDR3 totals 14 residues. Between the trimmed V and J ends, which lost 6 bases and 5 bases, there was a span of 19 bases. The germline V gene has CDR1 DFQATT and CDR2 SNEGSKA (reference sequence). The source material was PBMCs, sampled before TCRalphabeta/CD19-depleted stem cell transplant. The rearrangement uses TRBV20-1 and TRBJ2-5; possible D gene TRBD2, 5 bases. This receptor was taken from a boy aged 2 to 10 with acute lymphoblastic leukemia, due to receive a stem cell transplant. The CDR3 here is CSAAIRRPGETQYF. The CDR3 region has the DNA TGCAGTGCCGCTATCCGGCGGCCGGGGGAGACCCAGTACTTC.